These T cell receptor beta chains were read from a single sample in a study of blood T cells in healthy people across ages. TCRdb reanalysed the 5' RACE reads using MiXCR and keeps one entry per CDR3 protein. The sample lists fewer than 650,000 distinct CDR3 sequences, 25% to 35% occurring once. This same sample was also taken into another study, of T cells of mothers and their children.

The sample consisted of blood. All receptors come from a boy aged 2-15 years in good health. CDR3s include the opening cysteine and the closing phenylalanine or tryptophan. D genes are given only for firm matches. Clone sizes are given selectively: once, few, many, or a class where the clone is expanded.

V,size,D,J,CDR3,DNA
TRBV20-1,NA,NA,TRBJ2-7,CSAPDNSYEQYF,TGCAGTGCCCCGGACAACTCCTACGAGCAGTACTTC
TRBV14,few,NA,TRBJ2-5,CASSQAPGVRETQYF,TGTGCCAGCAGCCAAGCCCCAGGGGTCAGAGAGACCCAGTACTTC
TRBV11-2,few,NA,TRBJ2-2,CASSLARGTGELFF,TGTGCCAGCAGCTTAGCTAGGGGTACCGGGGAGCTGTTTTTT
TRBV21-1,NA,NA,TRBJ2-5,CASSKISTGEDQETQYF,TGTGCCAGCAGCAAAATCAGCACAGGGGAGGACCAAGAGACCCAGTACTTC
TRBV4-3,few,TRBD2,TRBJ2-1,CASSQRGLAGRDNEQFF,TGCGCCAGCAGCCAAAGGGGGCTAGCGGGGAGGGACAATGAGCAGTTCTTC
TRBV6-2/TRBV6-3,NA,NA,TRBJ2-1,CAHSAVSYNEQFF,TGTGCCCACTCAGCCGTCTCCTACAATGAGCAGTTCTTC
TRBV2,NA,NA,TRBJ1-4,CASSTRATNEKLFF,TGTGCCAGCAGTACCCGAGCAACTAATGAAAAACTGTTTTTT
TRBV10-3,many,NA,TRBJ1-5,CAISGSAWDNQPQHF,TGTGCCATCAGTGGGTCGGCCTGGGACAATCAGCCCCAGCATTTT
TRBV6-2/TRBV6-3,few,TRBD1,TRBJ2-7,CASTDPRAGGLYEQYF,TGTGCCAGCACCGACCCGCGGGCAGGGGGCTTGTACGAGCAGTACTTC
TRBV6-2/TRBV6-3,NA,NA,TRBJ2-1,CASSYRLSSYNEQFF,TGTGCCAGCAGTTATCGTCTTAGCTCCTACAATGAGCAGTTCTTC
TRBV15,NA,TRBD2,TRBJ2-1,CATSRDPPSSGESYNEQFF,TGTGCCACCAGCAGAGATCCCCCCTCTAGCGGGGAATCCTACAATGAGCAGTTCTTC
TRBV20-1,NA,NA,TRBJ2-1,CSAARGGESSYNEQFF,TGCAGTGCCGCACGAGGAGGGGAAAGCTCCTACAATGAGCAGTTCTTC
TRBV3-1,few,TRBD1,TRBJ1-2,CASSRDRSYGYTF,TGTGCCAGCAGCCGGGACAGGAGTTATGGCTACACCTTC
TRBV7-9,few,NA,TRBJ1-4,CASSLDVQNEKLFF,TGTGCCAGCAGCTTAGATGTCCAGAATGAAAAACTGTTTTTT
TRBV15,NA,NA,TRBJ2-5,CATSRDLRTQYF,TGTGCCACCAGCAGAGATCTTAGGACCCAGTACTTC
TRBV7-8,once,NA,TRBJ2-2,CASSLGAPWTGELFF,TGTGCCAGCAGTCTTGGGGCCCCATGGACCGGGGAGCTGTTTTTT
TRBV11-2,few,NA,TRBJ2-1,CASSHGWRRWGYNEQFF,TGTGCCAGCAGCCACGGGTGGCGGCGATGGGGATACAATGAGCAGTTCTTC
TRBV6-5,few,TRBD1,TRBJ2-5,CASSGSGFRGQYF,TGTGCCAGCAGTGGCTCCGGCTTCAGGGGGCAGTACTTC
TRBV28,many,TRBD2,TRBJ2-1,CASSPTTPMLTSGRRNEQFF,TGTGCCAGCAGTCCCACCACGCCCATGTTGACTAGCGGGAGAAGGAATGAGCAGTTCTTC
TRBV7-8,NA,NA,TRBJ1-1,CASSLPDGMNTEAFF,TGTGCCAGCAGCTTACCCGACGGGATGAACACTGAAGCTTTCTTT
TRBV19,NA,NA,TRBJ2-7,CASSIMIYYEQYF,TGTGCCAGTAGTATTATGATCTACTACGAGCAGTACTTC
TRBV5-8,few,NA,TRBJ2-4,CASSDRTTQPLAKNIQYF,TGTGCCAGCAGCGACAGGACAACCCAACCATTAGCCAAAAACATTCAGTACTTC
TRBV18,NA,TRBD1,TRBJ1-1,CASSPSSTGGKVAFF,TGTGCCAGCTCACCGTCCTCGACAGGGGGCAAGGTAGCTTTCTTT
TRBV7-2,NA,TRBD1,TRBJ1-6,CASSLLAPGQGLANSPLHF,TGTGCCAGCAGCCTCCTAGCTCCGGGACAGGGCCTGGCGAATTCACCCCTCCACTTT
TRBV7-8,NA,NA,TRBJ1-1,CASRGRGGPEAFF,TGTGCCAGCAGGGGCCGGGGGGGTCCTGAAGCTTTCTTT
TRBV13,NA,NA,TRBJ2-5,CASSPLQGTQYF,TGTGCCAGCAGCCCCCTCCAAGGGACCCAGTACTTC
TRBV5-6,few,TRBD1,TRBJ2-7,CASSLTTGQDEQYF,TGTGCCAGCAGCTTGACGACGGGACAGGACGAGCAGTACTTC
TRBV10-3,NA,NA,TRBJ2-7,CAIRGGGYSYEQYF,TGTGCCATCAGAGGCGGCGGTTACTCCTACGAGCAGTACTTC
TRBV9,NA,NA,TRBJ1-2,CASSAFGRDNYGYTF,TGTGCCAGCAGCGCCTTTGGACGGGATAACTATGGCTACACCTTC
TRBV4-1,few,TRBD2,TRBJ2-5,CASSVEAGGRIQETQYF,TGCGCCAGCAGCGTCGAAGCGGGGGGGCGAATCCAAGAGACCCAGTACTTC
TRBV9,few,TRBD2,TRBJ2-5,CASSTSGVPLGETQYF,TGTGCCAGCAGTACTAGCGGGGTCCCGTTGGGAGAGACCCAGTACTTC